This T cell receptor (beta chain) was sequenced for a study of blood T cell repertoires in COVID-19. Whole-study context: PBMCs, B-cell-depleted T cells, or T cells were the source of the cDNA or gDNA that made up the material.

The repertoire was sequenced with immunoSEQ multiplex PCR; TCRdb's copy has only in-frame clones and lacks some. The table has 250,000 to 300,000 clones, approximately 90% seen once. CDR1 and CDR2 (germline): LNHNV, YYDKDF (reference sequence). The CDR3 has 14 residues. With 6 bases removed from V and 1 base from J, the gap between germline ends came to 10 bases. Note on this clone: The same CDR3 arises from other DNA sequences in this sample as well.

Seattle's cohort entered during active infection and was followed longitudinally. V and J are TRBV15 and TRBJ1-3; D unclear. This TCR derives from a woman aged 45-65 years with COVID-19, enrolled during active disease. Sample: peripheral blood. CDR3 sequence: CATSSRGSGNTIYF. The CDR3 DNA reads as TGTGCCACCAGTTCTAGAGGGTCTGGAAACACCATATATTTT.